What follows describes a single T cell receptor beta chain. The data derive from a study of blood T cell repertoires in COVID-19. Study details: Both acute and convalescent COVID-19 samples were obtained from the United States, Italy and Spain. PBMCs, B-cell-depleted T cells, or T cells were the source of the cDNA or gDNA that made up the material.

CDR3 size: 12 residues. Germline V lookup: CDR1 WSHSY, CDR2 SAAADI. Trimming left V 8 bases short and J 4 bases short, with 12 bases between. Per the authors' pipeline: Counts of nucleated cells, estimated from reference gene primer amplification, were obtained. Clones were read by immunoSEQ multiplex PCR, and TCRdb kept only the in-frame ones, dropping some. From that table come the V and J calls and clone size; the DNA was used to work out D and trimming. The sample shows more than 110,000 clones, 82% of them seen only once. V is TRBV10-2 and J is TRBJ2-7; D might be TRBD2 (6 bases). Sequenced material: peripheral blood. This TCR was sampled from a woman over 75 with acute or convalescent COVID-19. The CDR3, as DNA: TGCGCCAGCTCCCGGGACTCGTACGAGCAGTACTTC. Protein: CASSRDSYEQYF.